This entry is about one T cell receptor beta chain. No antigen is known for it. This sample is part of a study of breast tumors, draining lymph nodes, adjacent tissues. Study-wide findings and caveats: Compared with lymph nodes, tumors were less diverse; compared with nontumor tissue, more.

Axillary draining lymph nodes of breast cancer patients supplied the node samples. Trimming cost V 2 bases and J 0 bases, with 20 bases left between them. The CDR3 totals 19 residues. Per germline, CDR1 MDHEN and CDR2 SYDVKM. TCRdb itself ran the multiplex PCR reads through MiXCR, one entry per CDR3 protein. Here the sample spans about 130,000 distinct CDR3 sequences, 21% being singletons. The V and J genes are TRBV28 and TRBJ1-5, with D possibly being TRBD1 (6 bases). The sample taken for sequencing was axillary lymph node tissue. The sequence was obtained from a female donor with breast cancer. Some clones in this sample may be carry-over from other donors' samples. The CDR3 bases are TGTGCCAGCAGTTTAACCCGCCCCGGGACAAGATTTAGCAATCAGCCCCAGCATTTT. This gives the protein CASSLTRPGTRFSNQPQHF.